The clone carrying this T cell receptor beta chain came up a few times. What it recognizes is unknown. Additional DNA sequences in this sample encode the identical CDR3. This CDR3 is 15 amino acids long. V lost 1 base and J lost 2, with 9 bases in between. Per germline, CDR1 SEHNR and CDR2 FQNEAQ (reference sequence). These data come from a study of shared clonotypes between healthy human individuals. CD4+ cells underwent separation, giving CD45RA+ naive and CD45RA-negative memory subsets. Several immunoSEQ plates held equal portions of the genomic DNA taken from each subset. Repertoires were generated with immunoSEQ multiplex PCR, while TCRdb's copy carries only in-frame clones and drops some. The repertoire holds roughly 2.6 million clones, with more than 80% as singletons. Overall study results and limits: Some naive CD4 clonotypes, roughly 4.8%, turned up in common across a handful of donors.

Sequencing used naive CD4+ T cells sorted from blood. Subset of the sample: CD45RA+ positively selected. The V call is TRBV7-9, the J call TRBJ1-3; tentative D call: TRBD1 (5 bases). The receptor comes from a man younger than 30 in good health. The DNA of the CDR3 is TGTGCCAGCAGCTTAGGTGGGGCCACTGGAAACACCATATATTTT. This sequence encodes CASSLGGATGNTIYF.